This TCR beta chain appears in the sequencing data of a study of PD-L1 blockade in urothelial cancer. Study overall: Patients started atezolizumab in the mid-2010s, 1,200 mg intravenously every 3 weeks. Most patients, twenty-five of 29, were males with bladder-origin cancer.

This clone was observed once. Only in-frame clones appear in the TCRdb table, and some are missing; sequencing was by immunoSEQ multiplex PCR. This sample has around 40,000 clones; approximately 40% occur once, and the top ten carry just under 9%. The V and J ends lost 4 bases and 5 bases, in that order; junction bases with no gene match: 14. The CDR3 loop spans 18 amino acids. Germline CDR1 is SGHDN and CDR2 is FVKESK. Patients in the study were battling locally advanced or metastatic urothelial carcinoma. The source was tumor tissue, collected before atezolizumab (anti-PD-L1) treatment. The chain is built from TRBV14 and TRBJ2-7, with 13 bases lining up with TRBD2. This sequence was found in a man between 60 and 75 years old with urothelial cancer. The CDR3 reads CASSLGLAGPVLTDEQYF. Here the CDR3 DNA reads TGTGCCAGCAGCCTGGGACTAGCGGGACCCGTCCTAACAGACGAGCAGTACTTC. Using reference TRBV14 and TRBJ2-7 for the parts outside the CDR3, the full variable domain is EAGVTQFPSHSVIEKGQTVTLRCDPISGHDNLYWYRRVMGKEIKFLLHFVKESKQDESGMPNNRFLAERTGGTYSTLKVQPAELEDSGVYFCASSLGLAGPVLTDEQYFGPGTRLTVT.